Listed here are 11 T cell receptor beta chains from one sample, sequenced in a study of blood T cell repertoires in COVID-19. Produced via immunoSEQ multiplex PCR; TCRdb's table is partial and in-frame only. The table lists fewer than 75,000 clones, around nine tenths of them singletons. Sequenced: peripheral blood. These receptors originate from a human donor in a cohort sampled during active COVID-19.

The genes are TRBV30 and TRBJ2-6; a weak D match, TRBD1 (5 bases). The CDR3 loop spans 16 amino acids. The germline V and J ends were trimmed by 1 base and 0 bases, with 10 bases remaining between them. CDR1 is GTSNPN and CDR2 is SVGIG in the germline V gene (reference sequence). Here the CDR3 DNA reads TGTGCCTGGAGTGCATTCGACAGCTCTGGGGCCAACGTCCTGACTTTC. This translates into CAWSAFDSSGANVLTF.

This chain links TRBV6-6 with TRBJ2-7, with D possibly matching TRBD1 (6 bases). The germline gives CDR1 MNHNY, CDR2 SVGAGI (reference sequence). The CDR3 consists of 13 residues. The V end lost 8 bases, the J end lost 0 bases, and 11 bases lay between the germline ends. CDR3 sequence (DNA): TGTGCCAGCCGACAGGCTTCCTCCTACGAGCAGTACTTC. It is translated as CASRQASSYEQYF.

The J gene is TRBJ2-7, the V gene TRBV5-1; 7 bases agree with TRBD1. Germline trimming cut 0 bases from V and 6 bases from J; bases unmatched to any gene: 3. The CDR3 covers 13 residues. The V gene's germline CDR1 is SGHRS and CDR2 YFSETQ. CDR3 coding DNA: TGCGCCAGCAGCTTGGCGGCAGGGGGCGAGCAGTACTTC. Translating it yields CASSLAAGGEQYF.

This clone was counted between two and nine times. The rearrangement uses TRBV19 and TRBJ1-1; TRBD1 might be the D (5 bases). This CDR3 has 12 residues. Germline V gives CDR1 LNHDA, CDR2 SQIVND (reference sequence). Trimming removed 10 bases from V and 10 bases from J, with 19 bases in between. The CDR3 DNA reads as TGTGCCACACCGGGACCGGAGGGAGTAGCTTTCTTT. This sequence encodes CATPGPEGVAFF.

The rearrangement joins TRBV6-5 to TRBJ1-2, with TRBD1 matching over 10 bases. The CDR3 runs 14 residues. Looked up from germline, CDR1 is MNHEY and CDR2 is SVGAGI. V shed 6 bases, J shed 2 bases, and the junction held 3 bases outside the gene matches. The DNA of the CDR3 is TGTGCCAGCAGGGGGGGACAGGGGAACTATGGCTACACCTTC. Translated: CASRGGQGNYGYTF.

This clone was observed a few times. This chain links TRBV3-1 (or the pseudogene TRBV3-2) with TRBJ2-7, with 12 bases identical to TRBD2. The CDR3 spans 15 residues. The germline V gene has CDR1 LGHDT and CDR2 YNNKEL (reference sequence). Losses at the gene ends were 3 bases for V and 4 bases for J; bases not matched to a gene: 4. The CDR3 coding sequence is TGTGCCAGCAGCCACCGGACTAGCGGGAATTACGAGCAGTACTTC. It encodes CASSHRTSGNYEQYF.

The chain uses TRBV18 and TRBJ1-2; D is perhaps TRBD1 (5 bases). This CDR3 has 14 residues. The germline V gene encodes CDR1 KGHSH and CDR2 LQKENI. The germline V and J ends were trimmed by 3 bases and 4 bases, with 12 bases remaining between them. CDR3 DNA: TGTGCCAGCTCACCGGACACGGCGTCCTATGGCTACACCTTC. Its protein product is CASSPDTASYGYTF.

This clone came up a few times. The CDR3 here is CASSRSMTENGYTF. The CDR3 bases are TGTGCCAGCAGTCGCTCGATGACAGAGAATGGCTACACCTTC. The chain is built from TRBV6-6 and TRBJ1-2, with D possibly TRBD1 on 5 matching bases. This CDR3 has 14 amino acids. Trimming cost V 5 bases and J 6 bases, with 16 bases left between them. Per germline, CDR1 MNHNY and CDR2 SVGAGI (reference sequence).

The gene calls are TRBV2 and TRBJ1-1; D may be TRBD1 (5 bases). Trimming removed 6 bases at V and 4 bases at J, with 18 bases between. The length of the CDR3 is 15 residues. CDR1 is SNHLY and CDR2 is FYNNEI in the germline V gene. As DNA, the CDR3 is TGTGCCAGCAGCGCGGAGGAGGGGCGAAGCACTGAAGCTTTCTTT. It yields the protein CASSAEEGRSTEAFF. The whole variable domain, remainder taken from reference TRBV2 and TRBJ1-1, is EPEVTQTPSHQVTQMGQEVILRCVPISNHLYFYWYRQILGQKVEFLVSFYNNEISEKSEIFDDQFSVERPDGSNFTLKIRSTKLEDSAMYFCASSAEEGRSTEAFFGQGTRLTVV.

CDR3 coding DNA: TGTGCCAGTAGTATAGATCAGGGGGCGCGCGGCTACACCTTC. This translates into CASSIDQGARGYTF. V is TRBV19 and J is TRBJ1-2, with 8 bases that match TRBD1. Trimming at V came to 0 bases and at J to 8 bases, leaving 5 bases not matched to a gene. CDR3 length: 14 residues. Per the germline V gene, CDR1 is LNHDA and CDR2 is SQIVND (reference sequence).

The gene calls are TRBV11-2 and TRBJ2-1, with 9 positions matching TRBD2. V shed 5 bases, J shed 7 bases, and the junction held 12 bases outside the gene matches. The CDR3 consists of 16 residues. Germline V CDR1 and CDR2: SGHAT, FQNNGV. In nucleotides, the CDR3 is TGTGCCAGCAGCCCCGCCTGGGCGGGAGGGCCGAATGAGCAGTTCTTC. Encoded protein: CASSPAWAGGPNEQFF.